This section outlines one T cell receptor beta chain sequence together with its context. Its target is not known. The sequenced cases were selected for having the highest brain T cell transcript signatures. This specimen comes from a study of brain T cells in children with intractable seizures. Method: immunoSEQ multiplex PCR; TCRdb's copy keeps in-frame clones and lacks some. The sample holds 110,000 or so clones, approximately 94% seen once. Findings and caveats of the study: Pre-surgery blood may have been undersampled, hiding some clones.

With 3 bases clipped from V and 7 bases from J, the junction kept 7 bases outside the gene matches. Germline values: CDR1 KGHDR, CDR2 SFDVKD. CDR3 size: 15 residues. The input for sequencing was peripheral blood, taken at surgery. The TCR originated in a boy younger than two with hemimegalencephaly and intractable seizures. This chain links TRBV24-1 with TRBJ1-5, with 8 bases identical to TRBD1. CDR3 residues: CATSDPRGPGQPQHF. The CDR3 DNA is TGTGCCACCAGTGATCCCAGGGGGCCGGGGCAGCCCCAGCATTTT.